This T cell receptor (beta chain) was profiled in a study of early T cells in non-severe SARS-CoV-2 infection. In the study overall: RNA in bulk from unsorted whole blood was sequenced, and chains were unpaired.

Comment on this clonotype: The antigen is unknown.

The CDR3 totals 14 residues. With 5 bases removed from V and 3 bases from J, the gap between germline ends came to 13 bases. Tagging with unique molecular identifiers was applied to individual cDNA molecules. TCRdb processed the 5' RACE reads anew with MiXCR; each CDR3 protein has one entry. The sample yields 85,000 to 100,000 distinct CDR3 sequences, approximately 11% seen once. Study-level points and caveats: The study's VDJdb matching favored anti-spike CD8 responses and missed private and CD4 specificities.

This clonotype originated in an adult who was a healthcare worker with PCR-confirmed SARS-CoV-2 infection or an uninfected control (not recorded which). Sequencing was done on a sample of whole blood. The chain recombines TRBV12-3 or TRBV12-4 with TRBJ1-1; tentative D call: TRBD1 (5 bases). The CDR3 nucleotides read TGTGCCAGCAGTCCTCTAAGGGGTGACACTGAAGCTTTCTTT. Protein: CASSPLRGDTEAFF.